This TCR beta chain is from a study of T cells in localized non-small cell lung cancer. General study points: Tumor showed lower T cell clonality than uninvolved adjacent lung, where it was highest. Detection in adjacent lung was observed for a median about 56 of the top 100 tumor clones. Density of T cells in blood, when higher, went with longer overall survival. Heterogeneity is still possible, as just one tumor region was sequenced.

The germline CDR1 and CDR2 sequences are MRHNA and SNTAGT. Losses at the gene ends were 6 bases for V and 4 bases for J; bases not matched to a gene: 6. The CDR3 length is 14 residues. As concerns this clone: Its antigen is undetermined.

The protocol was immunoSEQ multiplex PCR, while the TCRdb copy is restricted to in-frame clones and leaves out a portion. Of 60,000 or so clones listed, approximately 80% were seen once; the top ten hold roughly 4.5%. The receptor comes from a man aged 40 to 69 with stage II lung adenocarcinoma. The sequencing here drew on PBMCs, taken before any cancer treatment. The J gene is TRBJ2-3, the V gene TRBV6-4, with 8 bases identical to TRBD1. The CDR3: CASSQDRESDTQYF. The DNA of the CDR3 is TGTGCCAGCAGCCAGGACAGGGAGTCAGATACGCAGTATTTT.